This entry describes one T cell receptor beta chain. What it binds is not known. The data were taken from a study of post-analysis software for immune sequencing data. Libraries were made from TCR beta cDNA, and they carried unique molecular identifiers. TCRdb re-analysed the PCR reads in MiXCR, keeping a single row per CDR3 protein. The table has about 540,000 distinct CDR3 sequences, around 34% seen once; the top ten hold around 5.9%. General study points: The five TRBV segments detected at higher frequency in patients than in controls included TRBV5-6, TRBV5-1 and TRBV20-1. Samples made in the same batch grouped tightly together by F measure.

The CDR3 extends over 20 amino acids. Between the trimmed V and J ends, which lost 1 base and 1 base, there was a span of 24 bases. Germline values: CDR1 SGHNT, CDR2 YENEEA. This TCR derives from a girl aged 2-17 years with multiple sclerosis. Specimen: blood. This chain joins TRBV11-3 and TRBJ2-3; D might be TRBD2 (6 bases). Written as DNA, the CDR3 is TGTGCCAGCAGCTTAGTTGGGGGGTCGAAAACCAGAGTAGGCACAGATACGCAGTATTTT. Protein sequence: CASSLVGGSKTRVGTDTQYF. The complete variable domain, with remaining parts taken from reference TRBV11-3 and TRBJ2-3, reads EAGVVQSPRYKIIEKKQPVAFWCNPISGHNTLYWYLQNLGQGPELLIRYENEEAVDDSQLPKDRFSAERLKGVDSTLKIQPAELGDSAVYLCASSLVGGSKTRVGTDTQYFGPGTRLTVL.